Listed below are T cell receptor beta chains from one sample, sequenced in a study of blood T cell repertoires in COVID-19. Data came from immunoSEQ multiplex PCR; TCRdb stores just in-frame clones and leaves some out. The sample has about 98,000 clones, around 76% seen once. The sequenced material came from peripheral blood. All receptors derive from a man at least 80 years old with acute or convalescent COVID-19. CDR3s include the opening cysteine and the closing phenylalanine or tryptophan. The D gene is left open where the match is weak.

V,D,CDR3
TRBV4-1,TRBD2,CASSQEVAGEFSSYNEQFF
TRBV6-2/TRBV6-3,-,CASSYSTGSSEQFF
TRBV19,TRBD1,CASNPGQGFEHF
TRBV27,TRBD1,CASSYTGQGTNTIYF
TRBV2,-,CASTPLRGSQPQHF
TRBV18,-,CASSLQGNEKLFF
TRBV6-5,-,CASRTEETQYF
TRBV2,-,CASSLGVETQYF
TRBV13,TRBD1,CASSRTGERTEAFF
TRBV7-8,TRBD1,CASSEDRTGGRETQYF
TRBV18,TRBD1,CASSPRDRTNSYEQYF
TRBV7-9,-,CASSSVWGATDTQYF
TRBV30,-,CAWSGTLTDTQYF
TRBV14,-,CASSQDTRPLGEQFF
TRBV6-6,TRBD2,CASASGTTREQYF
TRBV29-1,TRBD1,CSVRGQGGDYSNQPQHF
TRBV5-3,TRBD1,CARSLGDRDPYEQYF
TRBV29-1,TRBD2,CSVNSGLAGYEQYF
TRBV7-2,TRBD2,CASSLAFRGGIGDTQYF
TRBV6-2/TRBV6-3,TRBD1,CASSTGQGMNTEAFF
TRBV5-1,TRBD2,CASSGLAGGGNEQFF
TRBV10-1,TRBD2,CASSESVAGTGNEQFF
TRBV5-4,-,CASSREALGTDIQYF
TRBV6-5,-,CASTVGTGELFF
TRBV3-1/TRBV3-2,-,CASARGYEQYF
TRBV6-5,TRBD2,CASSRTSGSIYEQYF
TRBV13,TRBD2,CASSPTSGRKGNIQYF
TRBV9,TRBD2,CASSVGLAGDTEQFF
TRBV30,-,CAWRDSTGKTAGNTIYF
TRBV29-1,-,CSVEEGRRRDTIYF
TRBV3-1/TRBV3-2,TRBD2,CASWGGGAKPSSYNEQFF
TRBV5-8,-,CASSWGRAIRTYEQYF
TRBV5-1,TRBD2,CASSKREGDTGELFF
TRBV5-4,TRBD2,CASSKTSGSTDTQYF
TRBV18,-,CASSAQGGGEKLFF
TRBV14,-,CASSLGLSTDTQYF
TRBV7-8,-,CASSIRQSNQPQHF
TRBV9,-,CASSVSGYGYTF
TRBV7-2,TRBD2,CASRQAGGSHEQYF